Below, 2 T cell receptor beta chains from the same sample are listed, as sequenced in a study of CD8+ T cells in alopecia areata. Following RNA extraction, reverse transcription yielded cDNA that acted as the sequencing template. Some clones are missing from TCRdb's copy, which holds only in-frame ones; the method was immunoSEQ multiplex PCR. Here the sample spans 4,000 to 5,500 clones, less than 95% being singletons. Treatment indicated: oral pan-JAK inhibitor, 5-10 mg twice daily. Alopecia areata patients provided lesional scalp punch biopsies and peripheral blood. The sequencing here drew on skin, taken at week 4, from a patient treated with tofacitinib. These receptors all stem from a human donor with alopecia areata.

V usage is TRBV10-3 and J usage is TRBJ2-6; no clear D gene. Germline V lookup: CDR1 ENHRY, CDR2 SYGVKD. Trimming pared 8 bases from V and 0 bases from J, leaving 11 bases between. The CDR3 spans 15 residues. As DNA, the CDR3 is TGTGCCATCGAAGAAAAAGTCTCTGGGGCCAACGTCCTGACTTTC. Amino acid sequence: CAIEEKVSGANVLTF.

The rearrangement links TRBV19 to TRBJ2-2; D is perhaps TRBD1 (5 bases). Germline values: CDR1 LNHDA, CDR2 SQIVND (reference sequence). V shed 5 bases and J shed 6 bases, with 16 bases lying between them. The CDR3 is 15 residues long. CDR3 in amino acids: CASSRRGADPGELFF. The CDR3 nucleotides are TGTGCCAGTAGTCGAAGGGGCGCTGACCCCGGGGAGCTGTTTTTT.